This TCR beta chain was captured by sequencing in a study of T cells in Graves' hyperthyroidism and ophthalmopathy. The study, taken as a whole, reports: Blood shared most expanded thyroid clonotypes above 0.001.

No ophthalmopathy progression within 18 months constituted stable Graves' hyperthyroidism. Newly diagnosed hyperthyroidism patients aged 18 to 65 years had disease lasting under 2 months. Amplification targeted TCR beta CDR3 regions from RNA transcripts. First-round RT-PCR with HTBI primers amplified the TCR CDR3 region. TCRdb ran MiXCR on the multiplex PCR reads and lists one entry per CDR3 protein. In the table there are some 770,000 distinct CDR3 sequences, about 16% of which are singletons. The CDR3 sequence is 13 residues long. V was trimmed by 1 base and J by 3 bases, leaving 6 bases between them. Per the germline V gene, CDR1 is MGHRA and CDR2 is YSYEKL. Concerning this clonotype: Its matching antigen is unknown.

The TCR comes from a man aged 18 to 30 with Graves' hyperthyroidism. The sequenced sample was blood. The chain links TRBV4-1 to TRBJ1-1, with no clear D. Here the CDR3 reads CASSQGGHTEAFF. The CDR3 DNA reads as TGCGCCAGCAGCCAAGGGGGTCACACTGAAGCTTTCTTT.